These 24 T cell receptor beta chains came from one sample sequenced in a study of cytomegalovirus exposure and HLA in healthy donors. 60 Vbeta and 13 Jbeta primers were used in PCR. Generated by immunoSEQ multiplex PCR, the TCRdb table keeps only in-frame clones and is missing some. The table lists some 150,000 clones, 77% of them singletons. Input material: PBMCs. The receptors derive from a female donor in good health and CMV-seronegative.

The CDR3 loop reads CASSIPRDQPQHF. The CDR3 DNA is TGTGCCAGTAGTATTCCCAGGGATCAGCCCCAGCATTTT. V is TRBV19 and J is TRBJ1-5, with D possibly TRBD1 on 5 matching bases. V lost 3 bases to trimming and J lost 5 bases, with 8 bases between them. Germline V gene sequence: CDR1 LNHDA, CDR2 SQIVND (reference sequence). This CDR3 spans 13 amino acids.

The chain links TRBV6-1 to TRBJ1-2; D not certain. Germline V lookup: CDR1 MNHNS, CDR2 SASEGT. The CDR3 sequence is 14 residues long. Between the trimmed V and J ends, which lost 6 bases and 0 bases, there was a span of 11 bases. The CDR3 spells CASSLGGSNYGYTF. The CDR3 coding sequence is TGTGCCAGCAGCCTAGGAGGGTCTAACTATGGCTACACCTTC.

The chain recombines TRBV4-2 with TRBJ1-3; D call uncertain. Germline CDR1 LGHNA, CDR2 YNFKEQ. The germline V and J ends were trimmed by 3 bases and 2 bases, with 17 bases remaining between them. The CDR3 spans 17 residues. CDR3 region: CASSQGNGGRAGNTIYF. The CDR3 coding sequence is TGTGCCAGCAGCCAGGGGAATGGAGGGCGAGCTGGAAACACCATATATTTT.

The rearrangement uses TRBV6-6 and TRBJ1-2; possibly TRBD1 for D (6 bases). CDR3 size: 14 residues. The germline V gene has CDR1 MNHNY and CDR2 SVGAGI (reference sequence). V lost 4 bases to trimming and J lost 2 bases, with 11 bases between them. CDR3 residues: CASSSLDRNYGYTF. The CDR3 nucleotides read TGTGCCAGCAGTTCCTTGGACAGAAACTATGGCTACACCTTC.

This clone was observed once. Sequence at one end of the junction differs from germline and may be a read error. The chain combines TRBV2 with TRBJ1-2; possibly TRBD1 for D (5 bases). CDR1 is SNHLY, CDR2 FYNNEI, per germline. This CDR3 comprises 14 residues. This CDR3 is CASSSFKGDYGYPF. The CDR3 DNA follows: TGTGCCAGCAGTAGTTTCAAAGGGGACTATGGCTACCCCTTC. Together with reference TRBV2 and TRBJ1-2, the CDR3 gives the full variable domain: EPEVTQTPSHQVTQMGQEVILRCVPISNHLYFYWYRQILGQKVEFLVSFYNNEISEKSEIFDDQFSVERPDGSNFTLKIRSTKLEDSAMYFCASSSFKGDYGYPFGSGTRLTVV.

The chain couples TRBV5-1 to TRBJ2-7; 7 bases fit TRBD1. This CDR3 has 15 residues. The V and J ends lost 4 bases and 1 base, in that order; junction bases with no gene match: 8. Germline V gene sequence: CDR1 SGHRS, CDR2 YFSETQ. CDR3 nucleotide sequence: TGCGCCAGCAGCCTCGGACAGGATCCTTCCTACGAGCAGTACTTC. Translated, it gives CASSLGQDPSYEQYF.

The chain combines TRBV18 with TRBJ2-7; 10 bases match TRBD1. V lost 2 bases to trimming and J lost 2 bases; unmatched junction nucleotides: 3. Germline V CDR1 and CDR2: KGHSH, LQKENI. The CDR3 length is 15 residues. The CDR3 is CASSPVDRGTYEQYF. CDR3 nucleotides: TGTGCCAGCTCACCAGTGGACAGGGGGACCTACGAGCAGTACTTC.

The chain has TRBV19 and TRBJ1-2, with D perhaps matching TRBD1 (5 bases). This CDR3 is built from 14 residues. Germline-derived CDR1 and CDR2 are LNHDA and SQIVND (reference sequence). V lost 7 bases, J lost 4 bases, and 16 bases lay in between. The CDR3 sequence: CASTPSAGGYGYTF. The DNA for the CDR3 is TGTGCCAGTACCCCGTCAGCCGGGGGCTATGGCTACACCTTC.

This chain uses TRBV29-1 with TRBJ2-3, with 8 bases matching TRBD2. Germline CDR1 is SQVTM and CDR2 is ANQGSEA. The V segment lost 5 bases and the J segment 1 base; nucleotides outside the gene matches: 8. CDR3 length: 15 amino acids. CDR3 residues: CSVPTGTSRTDTQYF. In DNA form, the CDR3 reads TGCAGCGTTCCCACGGGGACTAGTCGCACAGATACGCAGTATTTT.

The chain couples TRBV12-5 to TRBJ1-1; 7 bases map to TRBD1. Losses at the gene ends were 6 bases for V and 9 bases for J; bases not matched to a gene: 10. Germline lookup yields CDR1 LGHNT and CDR2 FRNRAP. CDR3 length: 13 residues. The CDR3 nucleotides read TGTGCTAGTGGCCCCGAGGGGGCTCGGCAAGCTTTCTTT. The encoded protein is CASGPEGARQAFF. The full variable domain, rest sourced from reference TRBV12-5 and TRBJ1-1, is DARVTQTPRHKVTEMGQEVTMRCQPILGHNTVFWYRQTMMQGLELLAYFRNRAPLDDSGMPKDRFSAEMPDATLATLKIQPSEPRDSAVYFCASGPEGARQAFFGQGTRLTVV.

The CDR3 is CASSPQTGRGYTF. The CDR3 DNA reads TGTGCCAGCAGCCCCCAGACAGGGAGGGGCTACACCTTC. This chain connects TRBV13 to TRBJ1-2, with 7 bases identical to TRBD1. V shed 5 bases, J shed 8 bases, and the junction held 8 bases outside the gene matches. Germline-derived CDR1 and CDR2 are PRHDT and FYEKMQ (reference sequence). The CDR3 runs to 13 residues.

Comment on this clone: The sample has other DNA sequences that encode this CDR3 too. The J gene is TRBJ1-2, the V gene TRBV18; D may be TRBD1 (5 bases). Germline CDR1 and CDR2: KGHSH and LQKENI. The V end lost 0 bases, the J end lost 4 bases, and 9 bases lay between the germline ends. CDR3 length: 14 amino acids. The CDR3 spells CASSPPTESYGYTF. In DNA form, the CDR3 reads TGTGCCAGCTCACCACCGACAGAGAGCTATGGCTACACCTTC.

V gene TRBV2 combines with J gene TRBJ2-7, with 7 bases identical to TRBD1. After removal of 7 bases from V and 0 bases from J, the junction contained 6 bases not matched to a gene. The CDR3 has 14 amino acids. The germline gives CDR1 SNHLY, CDR2 FYNNEI. The CDR3 nucleotides are TGTGCCAGCACAACGGACAGGAGCTCCTACGAGCAGTACTTC. Its protein product is CASTTDRSSYEQYF.

CDR3 amino acids: CASIGQGREKLFF. Here the CDR3 DNA reads TGTGCCAGCATTGGGCAGGGTAGAGAAAAACTGTTTTTT. V gene TRBV2 combines with J gene TRBJ1-4, with D possibly matching TRBD1 (5 bases). The CDR3 is made up of 13 amino acids. With 7 bases removed from V and 8 bases from J, the gap between germline ends came to 14 bases. The germline V gene has CDR1 SNHLY and CDR2 FYNNEI.

The chain has TRBV19 and TRBJ1-4, with D unclear. CDR1 and CDR2 (germline): LNHDA, SQIVND (reference sequence). CDR3 length: 14 residues. V was clipped by 6 bases and J by 8 bases, with 16 bases between them. The CDR3 loop reads CASSRYTGGEKLFF. DNA of the CDR3: TGTGCCAGTAGCCGATATACCGGAGGCGAAAAACTGTTTTTT.

The chain is built from TRBV9 and TRBJ2-1, with 10 bases that match TRBD2. The CDR3 is 15 amino acids. CDR1 and CDR2 (germline): SGDLS, YYNGEE. Unmatched junction bases numbered 11, after V lost 4 bases and J lost 10 bases. CDR3 sequence (DNA): TGTGCCAGCAGCTATACGAGCGGGGGGGCGGGGGAGCAGTTCTTC. It codes for CASSYTSGGAGEQFF.

V usage is TRBV29-1 and J usage is TRBJ2-7; a possible D gene is TRBD1 (6 bases). V was pared by 7 bases and J by 1 base, with 17 bases between. Germline values: CDR1 SQVTM, CDR2 ANQGSEA. This CDR3 has 14 residues. For the CDR3, the DNA is TGCAGCGGAATCATCAGGGGTAGTTCCTACGAGCAGTACTTC. Protein product: CSGIIRGSSYEQYF.

Here the CDR3 DNA reads TGTGCCAGCAGCTGGGTTCTTGGGGGGAACTACGAGCAGTACTTC. This translates into CASSWVLGGNYEQYF. The V and J genes are TRBV5-6 and TRBJ2-7; possibly TRBD2 for D (6 bases). Trimming cost V 3 bases and J 3 bases, with 16 bases left between them. Germline assignment: CDR1 SGHDT and CDR2 YYEEEE. This CDR3 is built from 15 residues.

J is TRBJ1-3 and V is TRBV7-8, with a possible D match to TRBD1 (5 bases). The CDR3 covers 17 residues. Looked up from germline, CDR1 is SGHVS and CDR2 is FQNEAQ. Trimming left V 7 bases short and J 2 bases short, with 21 bases between. Here the CDR3 DNA reads TGTGCCAGCAAGGGGTTCCCTGGACACGCCGCTGGAAACACCATATATTTT. The encoded protein is CASKGFPGHAAGNTIYF.

The rearrangement links TRBV28 to TRBJ2-3; 7 bases are shared with TRBD2. V shed 3 bases, J shed 11 bases, and the junction held 5 bases outside the gene matches. CDR1 and CDR2 from the germline V gene are MDHEN and SYDVKM. This CDR3 comprises 12 residues. The CDR3 region has the DNA TGTGCCAGCAGTTTCCGGCTAGCGGAGCAGTATTTT. It is translated as CASSFRLAEQYF. The variable domain in full, with the rest retrieved from reference TRBV28 and TRBJ2-3, is DVKVTQSSRYLVKRTGEKVFLECVQDMDHENMFWYRQDPGLGLRLIYFSYDVKMKEKGDIPEGYSVSREKKERFSLILESASTNQTSMYLCASSFRLAEQYFGPGTRLTVL.

The chain employs TRBV14 and TRBJ2-1; 10 bases are shared with TRBD2. The CDR3 runs 17 residues. The V gene end was trimmed by 4 bases and the J gene end by 5 bases; junction bases not matched to a gene: 11. Germline V gene lookup returns CDR1 SGHDN and CDR2 FVKESK. The CDR3 sequence: CASSPIILAGWDNEQFF. The CDR3 DNA is TGTGCCAGCAGCCCAATTATACTAGCGGGATGGGACAATGAGCAGTTCTTC.

This chain uses TRBV7-9 with TRBJ2-7; 8 bases line up with TRBD2. Trimming took 3 bases from V and 5 from J; bases not matched to a gene: 12. The V gene's germline CDR1 is SEHNR and CDR2 FQNEAQ (reference sequence). CDR3 length: 16 amino acids. CDR3 DNA: TGTGCCAGCAGCTTGCTTAGCGGGGCGGACCTTCACGAGCAGTACTTC. It codes for CASSLLSGADLHEQYF.

The chain recombines TRBV28 with TRBJ2-7; TRBD1 aligns across 12 bases. CDR1 and CDR2 (germline): MDHEN, SYDVKM. Trimming took 5 bases from V and 3 from J; bases not matched to a gene: 8. The CDR3 totals 16 residues. CDR3 sequence (DNA): TGTGCCAGCAGTGCACCGGGACAGGGGGCAAACTACGAGCAGTACTTC. Protein product: CASSAPGQGANYEQYF. Based on the CDR3 plus reference TRBV28 and TRBJ2-7, the full variable domain is DVKVTQSSRYLVKRTGEKVFLECVQDMDHENMFWYRQDPGLGLRLIYFSYDVKMKEKGDIPEGYSVSREKKERFSLILESASTNQTSMYLCASSAPGQGANYEQYFGPGTRLTVT.

The genes are TRBV7-9 and TRBJ2-7, with 16 bases aligning to TRBD2. The CDR3 is 17 amino acids. Germline CDR1 reads SEHNR; CDR2 reads FQNEAQ (reference sequence). The V gene end was trimmed by 5 bases and the J gene end by 2 bases; junction bases not matched to a gene: 6. CDR3 DNA: TGTGCCAGCAGCCCTGGGACTAGCGGGGGGGCCCCCTACGAGCAGTACTTC. Translation: CASSPGTSGGAPYEQYF.